The clone carrying this T cell receptor beta chain was counted ten times or more. This sample was included in a study of CD8+CD57+ T cells in acquired aplastic anemia. Genomic DNA, the template, was used for profiling of the TCR beta VDJ and CDR3. TCRdb re-called the reads with MiXCR, one entry per CDR3 protein. The sample shows approximately 380,000 distinct CDR3 sequences, around 72% of them seen only once. Germline trimming cut 6 bases from V and 2 bases from J; bases unmatched to any gene: 9. This CDR3 has 17 amino acids. The germline V gene encodes CDR1 MNHEY and CDR2 SVGAGI. This clonotype was obtained from a human donor in good health, serving as a control. Sequenced input: sorted CD4+, CD8+, or CD8+CD57+ T cells (not recorded which) from PBMCs. The chain is built from TRBV6-5 and TRBJ2-6; 8 nucleotides align to TRBD1. CDR3 DNA: TGTGCCAGCAGCTGGACAGGGTTCTCCCCTGGGGCCAACGTCCTGACTTTC. Residues: CASSWTGFSPGANVLTF.